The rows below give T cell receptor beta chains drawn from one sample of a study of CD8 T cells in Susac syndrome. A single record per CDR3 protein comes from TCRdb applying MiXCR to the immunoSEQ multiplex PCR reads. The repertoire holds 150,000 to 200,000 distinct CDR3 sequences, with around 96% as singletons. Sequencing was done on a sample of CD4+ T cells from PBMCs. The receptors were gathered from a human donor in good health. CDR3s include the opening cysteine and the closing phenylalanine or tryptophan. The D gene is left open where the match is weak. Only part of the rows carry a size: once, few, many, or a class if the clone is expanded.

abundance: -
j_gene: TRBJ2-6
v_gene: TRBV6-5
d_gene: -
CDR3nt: TGTGCCAGCAGTTTACGGGACTTCTCTGGGGCCAACGTCCTGACTTTC
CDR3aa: CASSLRDFSGANVLTF

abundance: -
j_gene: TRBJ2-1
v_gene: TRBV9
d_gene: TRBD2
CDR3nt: TGTGCCAGCAGCGTAGCAACGGGGGGGCATTTCAATGAGCAGTTCTTC
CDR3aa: CASSVATGGHFNEQFF

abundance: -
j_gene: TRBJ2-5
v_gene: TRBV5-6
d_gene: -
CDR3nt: TGTGCCAGCAACAATAACCTTGAAGAGACCCAGTACTTC
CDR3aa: CASNNNLEETQYF

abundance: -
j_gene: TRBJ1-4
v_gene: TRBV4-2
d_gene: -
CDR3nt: TGTGCCAGCAGCCAAGCGGGGCAGGGCGGGGAAAAACTGTTTTTT
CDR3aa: CASSQAGQGGEKLFF

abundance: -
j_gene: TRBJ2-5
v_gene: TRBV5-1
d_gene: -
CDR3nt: TGCGCCAGCCAGAGGGACTACCAAGAGACCCAGTACTTC
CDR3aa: CASQRDYQETQYF

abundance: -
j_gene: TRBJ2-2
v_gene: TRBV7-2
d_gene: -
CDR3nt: TGTGCCAGCAGCTTCGTTAGCGGACAGACCGGGGAGCTGTTTTTT
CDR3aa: CASSFVSGQTGELFF

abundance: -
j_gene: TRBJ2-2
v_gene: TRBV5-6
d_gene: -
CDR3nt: TGTGCCAGCAGCCCGGCCGGGGCCGCGAACACCGGGGAGCTGTTTTTT
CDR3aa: CASSPAGAANTGELFF

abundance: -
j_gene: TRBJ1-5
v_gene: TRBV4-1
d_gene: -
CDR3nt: TGCGCCAGCAGCCAAGATAATGGATCCCAGCATTTT
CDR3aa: CASSQDNGSQHF

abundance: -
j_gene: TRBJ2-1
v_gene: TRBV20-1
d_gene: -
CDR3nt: TGCAGTGCTAGTCTCAGAAGCTCCTACAATGAGCAGTTCTTC
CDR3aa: CSASLRSSYNEQFF

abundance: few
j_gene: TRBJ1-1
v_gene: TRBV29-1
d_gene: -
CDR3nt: TGCAGTGCGGGCGGACAGATGAACACTGAAGCTTTCTTT
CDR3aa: CSAGGQMNTEAFF

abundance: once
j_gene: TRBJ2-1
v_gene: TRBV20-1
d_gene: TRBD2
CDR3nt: TGCAGTGCAAACGGACTAGCGGGGAGCTACAATGAGCAGTTCTTC
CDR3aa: CSANGLAGSYNEQFF

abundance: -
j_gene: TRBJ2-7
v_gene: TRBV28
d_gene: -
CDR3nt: TGTGCCAGCAGTGAATACAGGGGAGGGACCTACGAGCAGTACTTC
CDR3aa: CASSEYRGGTYEQYF

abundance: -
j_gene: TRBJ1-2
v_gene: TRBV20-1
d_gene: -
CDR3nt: TGCAGTCTCACCTCTAACTATGGCTACACCTTC
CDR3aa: CSLTSNYGYTF

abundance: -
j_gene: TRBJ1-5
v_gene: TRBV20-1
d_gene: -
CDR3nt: TGCAGTGCTACGGACTGGGGGGCGAGCAATCAGCCCCAGCATTTT
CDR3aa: CSATDWGASNQPQHF

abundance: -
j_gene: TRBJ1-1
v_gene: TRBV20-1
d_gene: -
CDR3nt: TGCAGTCCGCGCGTGGGGAACACTGAAGCTTTCTTT
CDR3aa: CSPRVGNTEAFF

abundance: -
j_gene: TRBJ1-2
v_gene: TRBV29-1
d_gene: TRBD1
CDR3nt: TGCAGCGTTTCGACAGGGACCTATGGCTACACCTTC
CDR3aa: CSVSTGTYGYTF

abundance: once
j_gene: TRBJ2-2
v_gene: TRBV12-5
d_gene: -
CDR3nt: TGTGCTAGTGGTGAACAGGGAGGAACCGGGGAGCTGTTTTTT
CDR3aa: CASGEQGGTGELFF

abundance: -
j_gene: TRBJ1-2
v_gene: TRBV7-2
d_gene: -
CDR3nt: TGTGCCAGCAGCTTAGAGACAGTTTATGGCTACACCTTC
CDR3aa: CASSLETVYGYTF

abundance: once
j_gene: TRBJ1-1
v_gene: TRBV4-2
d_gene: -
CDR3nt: TGTGCCAGCAGCCAAGAGTCCGGGTTGGACACTGAAGCTTTCTTT
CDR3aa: CASSQESGLDTEAFF

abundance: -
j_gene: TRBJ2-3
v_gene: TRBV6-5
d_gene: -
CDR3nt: TGTGCCAGCAGTTACGGGCGACGGGGCACAGATACGCAGTATTTT
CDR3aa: CASSYGRRGTDTQYF

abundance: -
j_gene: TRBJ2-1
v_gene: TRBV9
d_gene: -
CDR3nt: TGTGCCAGCAGCGTAGTTGCGGGGCTTATCAATGAGCAGTTCTTC
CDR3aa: CASSVVAGLINEQFF

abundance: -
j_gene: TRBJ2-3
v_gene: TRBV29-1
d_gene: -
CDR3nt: TGCAGCGTTGATGCTCTAGCAGATACGCAGTATTTT
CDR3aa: CSVDALADTQYF

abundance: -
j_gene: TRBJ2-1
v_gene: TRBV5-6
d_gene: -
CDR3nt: TGTGCCAGCAGCTATAGGGATGAGCAGTTCTTC
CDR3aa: CASSYRDEQFF

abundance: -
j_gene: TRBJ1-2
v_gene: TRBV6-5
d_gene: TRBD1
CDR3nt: TGTGCCAGCAGTTACGCCACAGGGGGCGTTGGCTACACCTTC
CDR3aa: CASSYATGGVGYTF

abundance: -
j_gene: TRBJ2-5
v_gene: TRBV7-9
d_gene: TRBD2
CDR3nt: TGTGCCAGCAGCTTAGGGACTAGCGGACAAGAGACCCAGTACTTC
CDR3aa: CASSLGTSGQETQYF

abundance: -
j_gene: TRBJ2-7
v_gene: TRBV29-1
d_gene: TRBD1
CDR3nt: TGCAGCGTGGATGGGACAGCTAGCGAGCAGTACTTC
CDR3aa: CSVDGTASEQYF

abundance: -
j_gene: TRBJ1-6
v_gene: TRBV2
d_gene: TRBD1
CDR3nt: TGTGCCAGCAGTGTGGACAGGGGGCGATCACCCCTCCACTTT
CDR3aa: CASSVDRGRSPLHF

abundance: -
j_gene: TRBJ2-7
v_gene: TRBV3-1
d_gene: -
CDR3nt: TGTGCCAGCAGCCAAGCCGTCAGGGGCGAGCAGTACTTC
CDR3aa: CASSQAVRGEQYF

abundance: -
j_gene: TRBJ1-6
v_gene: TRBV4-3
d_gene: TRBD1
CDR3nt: TGCGCCAGCAGCCAAAGAGTTACCGGGACAGATAATTCACCCCTCCACTTT
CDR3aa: CASSQRVTGTDNSPLHF

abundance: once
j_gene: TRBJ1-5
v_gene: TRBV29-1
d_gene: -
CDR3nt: TGCAGCGTTGAACCTGGGCAGGGTCAGCCCCAGCATTTT
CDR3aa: CSVEPGQGQPQHF

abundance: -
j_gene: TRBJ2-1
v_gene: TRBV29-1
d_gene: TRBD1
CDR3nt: TGCAGCGTTGAAAGATGGGGACAGAAGCAGTTCTTC
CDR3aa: CSVERWGQKQFF

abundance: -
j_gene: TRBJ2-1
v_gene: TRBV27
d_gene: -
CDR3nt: TGTGCCAGCAGTTCCACAGGGCGGGAGCAGTTCTTC
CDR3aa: CASSSTGREQFF

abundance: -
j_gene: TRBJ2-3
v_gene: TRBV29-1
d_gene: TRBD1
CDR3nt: TGCAGCTCGGTAAGAGGGACAGTGAGCACAGATACGCAGTATTTT
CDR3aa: CSSVRGTVSTDTQYF

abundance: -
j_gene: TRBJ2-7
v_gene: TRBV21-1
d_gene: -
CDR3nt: TGTGCCAGCAGCAAAGGTGAAGGGGGCGTTTTGCAGTACTTC
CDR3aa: CASSKGEGGVLQYF

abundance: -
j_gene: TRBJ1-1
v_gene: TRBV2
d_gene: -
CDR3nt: TGTGCCGGCCGAGGACCCGCTGAAGCTTTCTTT
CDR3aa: CAGRGPAEAFF

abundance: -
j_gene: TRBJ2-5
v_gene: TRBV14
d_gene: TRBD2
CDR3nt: TGTGCCAGCAGCCAAGCTAGCGGGGGCGGTGAGACCCAGTACTTC
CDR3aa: CASSQASGGGETQYF

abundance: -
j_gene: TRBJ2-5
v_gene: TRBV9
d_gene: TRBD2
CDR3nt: TGTGCCAGCAGCCCCGGGGGGGGGCCGGGTAAGACCCAGTACTTC
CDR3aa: CASSPGGGPGKTQYF

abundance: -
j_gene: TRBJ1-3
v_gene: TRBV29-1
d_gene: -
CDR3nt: TGCAGCGTGAACCTGGGTCTCTCTGGAAACACCATATATTTT
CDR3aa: CSVNLGLSGNTIYF

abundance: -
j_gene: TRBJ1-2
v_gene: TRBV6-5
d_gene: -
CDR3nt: TGTGCCAGCAGTTACTCGCGTAATTTAGGCTACACCTTC
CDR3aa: CASSYSRNLGYTF

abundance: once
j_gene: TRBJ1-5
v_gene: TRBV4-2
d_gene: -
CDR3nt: TGTGCCAGCAGCCAAGAGGTCAATCAGCCCCAGCATTTT
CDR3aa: CASSQEVNQPQHF

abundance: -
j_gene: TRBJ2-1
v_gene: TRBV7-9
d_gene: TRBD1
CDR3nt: TGTGCCAGCAGCTTGGGACAGGGTCACTACAATGAGCAGTTCTTC
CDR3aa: CASSLGQGHYNEQFF

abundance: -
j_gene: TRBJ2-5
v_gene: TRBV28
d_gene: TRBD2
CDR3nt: TGTGCCAGCAGCCGACCGGCTAGCGGGGAGACCCAGTACTTC
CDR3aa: CASSRPASGETQYF

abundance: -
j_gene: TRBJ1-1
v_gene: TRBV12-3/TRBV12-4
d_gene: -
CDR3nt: TGTGCCAGCAGTTTAGGAGGTGCAGGCAACACTGAAGCTTTCTTT
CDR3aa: CASSLGGAGNTEAFF

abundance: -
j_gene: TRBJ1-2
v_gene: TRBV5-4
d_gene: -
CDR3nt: TGTGCCAGCAGCTTGGGTCGGCAGGGCGGAGTCGAGGGCTACACCTTC
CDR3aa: CASSLGRQGGVEGYTF

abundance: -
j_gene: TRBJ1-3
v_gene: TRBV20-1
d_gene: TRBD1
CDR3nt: TGCAGTGCTAGGGTCCACAGGGGATCTGGAAACACCATATATTTT
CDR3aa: CSARVHRGSGNTIYF

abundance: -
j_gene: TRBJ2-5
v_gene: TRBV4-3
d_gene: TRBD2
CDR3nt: TGCGCCAGCAGCCAAGATAGACTAGCGGTATTTTCCCAGTACTTC
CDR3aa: CASSQDRLAVFSQYF

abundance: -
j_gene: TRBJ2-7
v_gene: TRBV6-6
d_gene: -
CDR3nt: TGTGCCAGCAGCAACTCCAACGAGGCGGAACAGTACTTC
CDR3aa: CASSNSNEAEQYF

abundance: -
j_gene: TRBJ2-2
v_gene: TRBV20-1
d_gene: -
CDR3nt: TGCAGTGCTAGGAGGAACACCGGGGAGCTGTTTTTT
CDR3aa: CSARRNTGELFF

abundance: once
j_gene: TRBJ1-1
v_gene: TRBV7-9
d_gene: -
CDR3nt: TGTGCCAGCAGCTTAGGGTCCGGGGGAAACACTGAAGCTTTCTTT
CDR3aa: CASSLGSGGNTEAFF

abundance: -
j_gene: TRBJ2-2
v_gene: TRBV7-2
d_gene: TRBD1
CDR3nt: TGTGCCAGCAGCTCGGGACAGGGGGCAAGGGAAGGCGGGGAGCTGTTTTTT
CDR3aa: CASSSGQGAREGGELFF

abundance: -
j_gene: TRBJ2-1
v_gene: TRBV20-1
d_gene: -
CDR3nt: TGCAGTGCCCAAGACCAGTACAATGAGCAGTTCTTC
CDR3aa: CSAQDQYNEQFF

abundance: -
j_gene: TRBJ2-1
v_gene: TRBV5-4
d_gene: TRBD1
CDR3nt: TGTGCCAGCAGCTCGGACAGGGGAGAGTACAATGAGCAGTTCTTC
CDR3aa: CASSSDRGEYNEQFF

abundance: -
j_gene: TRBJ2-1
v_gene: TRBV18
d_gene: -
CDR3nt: TGTGCCAGCTCACCACCAAATTCGGGGAATGAGCAGTTCTTC
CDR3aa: CASSPPNSGNEQFF

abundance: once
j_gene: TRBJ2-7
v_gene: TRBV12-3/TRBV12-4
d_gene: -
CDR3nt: TGTGCCAGCAGTTCCCCTTGGGACGGAGGGGACTACGAGCAGTACTTC
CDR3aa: CASSSPWDGGDYEQYF

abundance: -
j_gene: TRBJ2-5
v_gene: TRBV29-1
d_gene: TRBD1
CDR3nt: TGCAGCGTTGGAGGACTCCCGGGACAGTACCAAGAGACCCAGTACTTC
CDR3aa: CSVGGLPGQYQETQYF

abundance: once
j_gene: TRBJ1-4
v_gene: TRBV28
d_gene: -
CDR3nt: TGTGCCAGCAGGTCCTTAGCAACTAATGAAAAACTGTTTTTT
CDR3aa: CASRSLATNEKLFF

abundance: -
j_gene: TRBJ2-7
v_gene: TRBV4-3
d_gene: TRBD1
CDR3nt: TGCGCCAGCAGCCAGCAGCCGGAACAGGGGGCGCGTGAGCAGTACTTC
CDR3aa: CASSQQPEQGAREQYF